The 2 T cell receptor beta chains listed next were all sequenced from one sample in a study of cytomegalovirus exposure and HLA in healthy donors. In the PCR, 60 Vbeta and 13 Jbeta primers were used. The data were produced by immunoSEQ multiplex PCR, yet TCRdb's version contains in-frame clones alone and is incomplete. The sample lists 150,000 to 180,000 clones; around 81% were seen once. The sequenced sample was PBMCs. These receptors originate from a woman in her thirties or forties in good health and CMV-seropositive.

This sequence joins TRBV6-1 and TRBJ2-7, with 7 nucleotides matching TRBD1. This CDR3 contains 15 residues. Per the germline V gene, CDR1 is MNHNS and CDR2 is SASEGT. The junction had 6 bases not matched to a gene; V was cut back by 0 bases and J by 4 bases. As DNA, the CDR3 is TGTGCCAGCAGTGAAGCCGGGGCCAGGGGGTACGAGCAGTACTTC. Encoded protein: CASSEAGARGYEQYF.

V gene TRBV6-1 combines with J gene TRBJ1-5, with D perhaps TRBD1 (6 bases). Germline V gene data show CDR1 as MNHNS and CDR2 as SASEGT. The CDR3 consists of 15 residues. Trimming pared 4 bases from V and 4 bases from J, leaving 14 bases between. The CDR3 reads CASSAKGGWNQPQHF. Written as DNA, the CDR3 is TGTGCCAGCAGTGCAAAGGGGGGGTGGAATCAGCCCCAGCATTTT.